This record looks at one TCR beta chain sequence and its context. The clone's antigen remains unknown. No per-base quality is available; no much larger clone lies one base away. These data are taken from a study of blood T cell repertoires in COVID-19 (TCRdb year 2020). For the wider study: Samples covering the acute and convalescent phases of COVID-19 were provided by collaborators in the United States, Italy and Spain. The dataset comprised deeply sampled blood TCRbeta repertoires from subjects exposed to, actively infected with, or recovered from COVID-19. Samples came from the ongoing ImmuneRACE study (first 160 participants) plus 1,254 subjects from 6 global collaborators. Where available, HLA class I and class II types were taken from metadata supplied by the sample provider and were not determined by assay-based typing. Nearly every sample came with metadata listing a de-identified subject ID, COVID-19 status, age in years and sex. A freely available public database, intended as a resource for researchers studying the immune response to SARS-CoV-2, is where the repertoires were released. The material from the prospective study consisted of cDNA or gDNA derived from T cells, B-cell-depleted T cells, or PBMCs. On the study overall, not on this receptor specifically: The quantity of clinical and demographic metadata differed by source and by participant and was supplied without curation.

The immunoSEQ Assay, a bias-controlled multiplex PCR, was used to amplify TCRbeta CDR3 regions from genomic DNA. The study's processing was this. The number of nucleated cells in each sample was estimated from the amplification of reference gene primers within the assay. To quantify the absolute abundance of each unique TCRbeta CDR3 rearrangement, sequence reads were collapsed and filtered. For each sample, productive Simpson clonality was calculated as the square root of Simpson's diversity index over productive rearrangements. This is the immuneACCESS table as TCRdb keeps it, with only in-frame sequences that have V and J called. A part of the clones is gone; compared with another copy, unresolved V genes explain less than half, and the rest is unexplained. The V and J calls and clone size are taken from that table; D and trimming were inferred from the DNA. For this sample the table gives about 300,000 clones, of which about nine tenths were detected only once. The biggest ten clones account for about 10% of the sample.

In the prospective study, participants were roughly 18 to 100 years old, resided in about two dozen geographic areas of the United States, and were enrolled through a virtual design. In the prospective study, participants were assigned to cohorts based on the clinical history participants reported in a screening survey and a study questionnaire. For ImmuneRACE Cohort 3, a participant was defined as recovered based on two consecutive negative NP/OP PCR tests, clearance by a healthcare professional, or resolution of symptoms. In the prospective study, mobile phlebotomists collected whole blood, serum and a nasopharyngeal or oropharyngeal swab from each participant. Over a roughly 2-month period, participants in the prospective study had the option of providing additional blood draws and questionnaires. Blood samples from the prospective study were shipped frozen or at room temperature prior to DNA extraction.

The germline ends are 10 bases apart after V is trimmed by 1 base and J by 4 bases. Spanning cysteine to phenylalanine, the CDR3 consists of 14 amino acids. The CDR3 DNA has 42 bases and is translated from base 1. CDR1 and CDR2 were assigned from the germline V gene as SGHVS and FQNEAQ. This TCR came from a woman aged 18 to 35 who had recovered from COVID-19. Sequencing was carried out using PBMCs or T cells enriched from blood (not recorded which). The chain uses TRBV7-8 and TRBJ1-2, with no D gene named confidently. In nucleotide form, the sequence is TGTGCCAGCAGCTTAGGGCAGGTGGGCTATGGCTACACCTTC. It is translated as CASSLGQVGYGYTF.